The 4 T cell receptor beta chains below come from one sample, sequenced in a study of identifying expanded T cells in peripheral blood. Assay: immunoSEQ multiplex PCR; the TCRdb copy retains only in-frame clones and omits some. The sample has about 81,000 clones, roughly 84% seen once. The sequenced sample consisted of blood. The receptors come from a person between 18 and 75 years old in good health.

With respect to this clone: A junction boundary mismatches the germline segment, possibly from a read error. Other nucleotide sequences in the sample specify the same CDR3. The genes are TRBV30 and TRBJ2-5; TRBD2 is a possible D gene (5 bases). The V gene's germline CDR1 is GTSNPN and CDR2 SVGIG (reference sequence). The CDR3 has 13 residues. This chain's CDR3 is CAWLLEWQETQYF. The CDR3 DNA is TGTGCCTGGCTACTAGAGTGGCAAGAGACTCAGTACTTC.

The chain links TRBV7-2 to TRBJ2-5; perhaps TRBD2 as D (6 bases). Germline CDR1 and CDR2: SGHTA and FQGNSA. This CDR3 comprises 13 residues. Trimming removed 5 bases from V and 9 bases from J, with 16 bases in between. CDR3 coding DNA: TGTGCCAGCAGCCCTGGGCCTCCGGGGGCCCAGTACTTC. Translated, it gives CASSPGPPGAQYF.

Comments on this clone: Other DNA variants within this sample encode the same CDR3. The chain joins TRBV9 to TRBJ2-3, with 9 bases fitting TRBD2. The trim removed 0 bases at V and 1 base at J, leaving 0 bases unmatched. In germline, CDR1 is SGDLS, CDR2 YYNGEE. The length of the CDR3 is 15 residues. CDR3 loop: CASSVGLAGTDTQYF. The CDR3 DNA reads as TGTGCCAGCAGCGTAGGACTAGCGGGCACAGATACGCAGTATTTT.

CDR3 nucleotide sequence: TGTGCCTGGAGTGTACAGGTAGCGGTCGGGGGGTTCTTC. This gives the protein CAWSVQVAVGGFF. The V gene is TRBV30, the J gene TRBJ2-1; the D gene is possibly TRBD2 (6 bases). Trimming removed 0 bases from V and 15 bases from J, with 18 bases in between. CDR1 is GTSNPN, CDR2 SVGIG, per germline (reference sequence). There are 13 residues in the CDR3.